The T cell receptor beta chain under discussion was sequenced for a study of blood T cell repertoires in COVID-19. V was clipped by 6 bases and J by 7 bases; unmatched bases: 9. The germline CDR1 and CDR2 sequences are MNHEY and SMNVEV (reference sequence). The CDR3 covers 15 residues. Sequenced by immunoSEQ multiplex PCR; TCRdb stores in-frame clones only, minus some. The sample contains roughly 270,000 clones, roughly 87% of which appear only once. This clone was recorded a few times. The receptor's source is a man between 18 and 35 years old with active or convalescent COVID-19. The chain couples TRBV27 to TRBJ2-7; 13 bases are a match to TRBD2. Material: peripheral blood. The CDR3 protein is CASSEGTSGAGEQYF. CDR3 nucleotides: TGTGCCAGCAGCGAAGGGACTAGCGGGGCTGGAGAGCAGTACTTC.